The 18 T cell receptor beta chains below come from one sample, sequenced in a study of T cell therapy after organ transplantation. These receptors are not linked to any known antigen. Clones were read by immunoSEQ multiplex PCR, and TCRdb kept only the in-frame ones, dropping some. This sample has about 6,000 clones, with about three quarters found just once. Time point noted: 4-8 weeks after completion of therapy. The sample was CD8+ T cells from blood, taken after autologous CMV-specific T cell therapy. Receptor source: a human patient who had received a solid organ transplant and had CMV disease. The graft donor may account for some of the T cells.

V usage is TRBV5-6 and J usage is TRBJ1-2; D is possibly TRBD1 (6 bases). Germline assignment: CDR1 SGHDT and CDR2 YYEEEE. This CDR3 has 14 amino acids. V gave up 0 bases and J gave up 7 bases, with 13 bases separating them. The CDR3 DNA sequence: TGTGCCAGCAGCTTGGGTGGGGGCGCGTTTGGCTACACCTTC. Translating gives CASSLGGGAFGYTF.

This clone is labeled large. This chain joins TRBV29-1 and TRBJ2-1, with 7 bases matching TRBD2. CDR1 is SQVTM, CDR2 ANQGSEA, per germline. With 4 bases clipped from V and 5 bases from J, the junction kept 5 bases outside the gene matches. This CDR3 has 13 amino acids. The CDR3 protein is CSVASGDHNEQFF. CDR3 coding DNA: TGCAGCGTTGCTAGCGGTGATCACAATGAGCAGTTCTTC.

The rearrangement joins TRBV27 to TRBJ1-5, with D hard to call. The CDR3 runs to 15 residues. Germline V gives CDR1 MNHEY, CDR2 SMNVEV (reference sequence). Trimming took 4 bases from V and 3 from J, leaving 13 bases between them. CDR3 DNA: TGTGCCAGCAGTTACTCGGTCTCAGACAATCAGCCCCAGCATTTT. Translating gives CASSYSVSDNQPQHF.

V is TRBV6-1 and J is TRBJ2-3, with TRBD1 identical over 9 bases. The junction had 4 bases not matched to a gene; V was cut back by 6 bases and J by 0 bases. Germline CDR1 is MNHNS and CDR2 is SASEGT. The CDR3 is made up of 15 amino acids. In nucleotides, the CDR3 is TGTGCCAGCAGCCCCGGGACAGGGAGCACAGATACGCAGTATTTT. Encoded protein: CASSPGTGSTDTQYF.

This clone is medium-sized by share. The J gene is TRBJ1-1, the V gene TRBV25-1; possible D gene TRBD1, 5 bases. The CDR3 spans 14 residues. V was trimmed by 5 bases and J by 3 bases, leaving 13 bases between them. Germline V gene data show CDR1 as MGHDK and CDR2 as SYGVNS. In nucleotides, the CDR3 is TGTGCCAGCAGTCTGCAGGGTCGGGACACTGAAGCTTTCTTT. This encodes CASSLQGRDTEAFF.

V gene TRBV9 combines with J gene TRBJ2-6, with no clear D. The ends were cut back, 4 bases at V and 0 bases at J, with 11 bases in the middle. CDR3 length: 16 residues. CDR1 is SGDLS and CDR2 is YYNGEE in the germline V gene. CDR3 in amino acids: CASSPSFSSGANVLTF. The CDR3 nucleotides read TGTGCCAGCAGCCCCAGCTTCAGCTCTGGGGCCAACGTCCTGACTTTC. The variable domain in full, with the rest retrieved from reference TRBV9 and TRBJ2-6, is DSGVTQTPKHLITATGQRVTLRCSPRSGDLSVYWYQQSLDQGLQFLIQYYNGEERAKGNILERFSAQQFPDLHSELNLSSLELGDSALYFCASSPSFSSGANVLTFGAGSRLTVL.

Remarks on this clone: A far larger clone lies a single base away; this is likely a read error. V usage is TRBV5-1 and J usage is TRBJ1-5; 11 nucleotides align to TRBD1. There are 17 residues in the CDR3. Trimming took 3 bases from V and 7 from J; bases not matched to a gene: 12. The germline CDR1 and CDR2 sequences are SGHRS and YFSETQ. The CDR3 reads CASSSSTDRGLGQPQHF. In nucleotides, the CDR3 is TGCGCCAGCAGCTCCTCCACGGACAGGGGGCTGGGGCAGCCCCAGCATTTT.

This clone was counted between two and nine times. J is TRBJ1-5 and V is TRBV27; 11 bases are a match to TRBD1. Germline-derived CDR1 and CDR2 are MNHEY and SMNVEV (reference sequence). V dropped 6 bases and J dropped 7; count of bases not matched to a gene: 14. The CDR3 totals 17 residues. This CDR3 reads CASSSSTDRGLGQPQHF. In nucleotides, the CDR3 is TGTGCCAGCAGCTCCTCCACGGACAGGGGGCTGGGGCAGCCCCAGCATTTT.

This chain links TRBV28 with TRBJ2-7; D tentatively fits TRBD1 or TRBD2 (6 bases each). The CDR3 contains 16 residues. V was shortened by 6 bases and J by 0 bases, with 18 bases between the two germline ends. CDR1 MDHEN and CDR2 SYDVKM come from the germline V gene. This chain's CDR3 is CASSLGGPSGSYEQYF. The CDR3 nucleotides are TGTGCCAGCAGCTTGGGGGGCCCCTCGGGCTCCTACGAGCAGTACTTC.

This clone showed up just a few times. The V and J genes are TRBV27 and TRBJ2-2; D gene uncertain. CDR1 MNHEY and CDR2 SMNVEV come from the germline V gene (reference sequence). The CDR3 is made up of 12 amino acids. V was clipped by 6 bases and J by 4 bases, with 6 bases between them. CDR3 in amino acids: CASSLTTGELFF. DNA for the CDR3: TGTGCCAGCAGCCTAACCACCGGGGAGCTGTTTTTT.

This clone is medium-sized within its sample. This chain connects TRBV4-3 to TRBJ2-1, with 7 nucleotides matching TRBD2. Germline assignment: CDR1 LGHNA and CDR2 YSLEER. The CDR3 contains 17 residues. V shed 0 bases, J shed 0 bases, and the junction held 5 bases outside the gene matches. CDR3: CASSQELAFSSYNEQFF. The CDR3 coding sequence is TGCGCCAGCAGCCAAGAACTAGCGTTTAGCTCCTACAATGAGCAGTTCTTC.

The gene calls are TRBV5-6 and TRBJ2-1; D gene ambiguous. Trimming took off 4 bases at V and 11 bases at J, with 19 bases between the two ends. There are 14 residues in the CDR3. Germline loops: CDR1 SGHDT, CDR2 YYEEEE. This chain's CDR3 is CASSTGSAGFKQFF. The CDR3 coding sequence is TGTGCCAGCAGCACCGGTTCGGCCGGCTTCAAGCAGTTCTTC.

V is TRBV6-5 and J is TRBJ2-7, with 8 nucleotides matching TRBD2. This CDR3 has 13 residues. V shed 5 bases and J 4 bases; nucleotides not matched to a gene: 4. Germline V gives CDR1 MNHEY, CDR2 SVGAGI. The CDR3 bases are TGTGCCAGCAGTAGCGGGAGATATTACGAGCAGTACTTC. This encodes CASSSGRYYEQYF.

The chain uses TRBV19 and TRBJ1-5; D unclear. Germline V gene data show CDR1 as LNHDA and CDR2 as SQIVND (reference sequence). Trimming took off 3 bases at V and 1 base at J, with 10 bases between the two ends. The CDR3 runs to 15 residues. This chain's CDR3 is CASSIWATSNQPQHF. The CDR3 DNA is TGTGCCAGTAGTATCTGGGCGACGAGCAATCAGCCCCAGCATTTT.

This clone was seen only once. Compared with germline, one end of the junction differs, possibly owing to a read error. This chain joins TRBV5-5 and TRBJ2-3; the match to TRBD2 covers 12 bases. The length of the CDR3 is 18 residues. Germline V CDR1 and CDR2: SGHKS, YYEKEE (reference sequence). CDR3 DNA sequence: TGCGCCAGCAGCCAAGGTTGGACTAGCGGGACTAGCACAGATACGCAGTATTTT. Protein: CASSQGWTSGTSTDTQYF.

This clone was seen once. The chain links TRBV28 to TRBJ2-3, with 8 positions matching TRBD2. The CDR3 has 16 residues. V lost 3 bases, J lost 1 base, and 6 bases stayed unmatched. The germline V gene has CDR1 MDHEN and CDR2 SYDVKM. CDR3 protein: CASSFPAGGRTDTQYF. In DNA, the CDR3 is TGTGCCAGCAGTTTCCCGGCGGGAGGCCGCACAGATACGCAGTATTTT.

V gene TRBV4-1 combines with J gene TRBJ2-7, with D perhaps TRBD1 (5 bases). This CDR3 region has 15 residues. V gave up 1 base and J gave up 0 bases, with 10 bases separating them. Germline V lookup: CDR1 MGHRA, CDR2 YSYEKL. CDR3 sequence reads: CASSQVTGFSYEQYF. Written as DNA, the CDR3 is TGCGCCAGCAGCCAAGTAACAGGCTTCTCCTACGAGCAGTACTTC.

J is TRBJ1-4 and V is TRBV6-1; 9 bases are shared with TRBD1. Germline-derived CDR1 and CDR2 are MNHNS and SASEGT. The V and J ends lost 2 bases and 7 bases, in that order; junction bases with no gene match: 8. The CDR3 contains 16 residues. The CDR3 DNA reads TGTGCCAGCAGTGAACCTTGGGACAGGGCTTTTGAAAAACTGTTTTTT. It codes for CASSEPWDRAFEKLFF.